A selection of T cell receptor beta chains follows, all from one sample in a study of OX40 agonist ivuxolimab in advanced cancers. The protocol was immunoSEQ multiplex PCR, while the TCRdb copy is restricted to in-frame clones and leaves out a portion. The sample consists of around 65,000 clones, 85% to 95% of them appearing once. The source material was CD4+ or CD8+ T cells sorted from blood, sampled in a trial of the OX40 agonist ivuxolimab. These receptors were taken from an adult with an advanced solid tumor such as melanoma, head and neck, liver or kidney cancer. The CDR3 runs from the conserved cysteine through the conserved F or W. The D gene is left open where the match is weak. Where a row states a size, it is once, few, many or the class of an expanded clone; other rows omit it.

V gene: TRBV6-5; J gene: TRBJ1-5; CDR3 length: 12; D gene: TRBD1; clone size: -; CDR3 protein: CASSSQGAYQHF; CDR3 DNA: TGTGCCAGCAGCTCACAGGGGGCCTACCAGCATTTT
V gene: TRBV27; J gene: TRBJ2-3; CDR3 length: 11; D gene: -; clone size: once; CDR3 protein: CATIRGGTQYF; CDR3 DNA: TGTGCCACCATCCGAGGTGGTACGCAGTATTTT
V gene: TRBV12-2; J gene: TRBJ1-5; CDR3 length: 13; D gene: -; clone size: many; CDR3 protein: CASHSEDDQPQHF; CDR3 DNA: TGTGCAAGTCACAGCGAGGACGACCAGCCCCAGCATTTT
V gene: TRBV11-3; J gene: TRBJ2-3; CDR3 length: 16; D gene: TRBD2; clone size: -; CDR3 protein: CASSLAFGLAGDTQYF; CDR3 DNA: TGTGCCAGCAGCTTAGCGTTCGGACTAGCGGGAGATACGCAGTATTTT
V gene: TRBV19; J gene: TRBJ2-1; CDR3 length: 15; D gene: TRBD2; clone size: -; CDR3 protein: CASSTLAGGYNEQFF; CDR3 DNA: TGTGCCAGTAGTACCCTAGCGGGAGGGTACAATGAGCAGTTCTTC
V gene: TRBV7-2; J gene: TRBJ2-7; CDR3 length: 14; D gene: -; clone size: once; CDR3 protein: CASSSVTGDYEQYF; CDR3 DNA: TGTGCCAGCAGCTCCGTCACGGGAGATTACGAGCAGTACTTC
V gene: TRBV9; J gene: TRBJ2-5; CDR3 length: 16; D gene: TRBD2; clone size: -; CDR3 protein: CASSVAAAGDQETQYF; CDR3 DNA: TGTGCCAGCAGCGTAGCAGCAGCGGGAGACCAAGAGACCCAGTACTTC
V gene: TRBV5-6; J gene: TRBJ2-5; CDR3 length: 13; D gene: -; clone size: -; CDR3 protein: CASSFGYQETQYF; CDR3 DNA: TGTGCCAGCAGCTTTGGGTACCAAGAGACCCAGTACTTC
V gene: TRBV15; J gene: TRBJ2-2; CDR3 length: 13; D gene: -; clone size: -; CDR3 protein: CATSIATTGELFF; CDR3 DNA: TGTGCCACCAGCATTGCGACCACCGGGGAGCTGTTTTTT
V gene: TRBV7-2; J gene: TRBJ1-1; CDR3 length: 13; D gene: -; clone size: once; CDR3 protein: CASSPPGNTEAFF; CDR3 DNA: TGTGCCAGCAGCCCTCCCGGGAACACTGAAGCTTTCTTT
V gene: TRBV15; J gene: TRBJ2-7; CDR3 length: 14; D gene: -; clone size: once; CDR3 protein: CATSPGGSSYEQYF; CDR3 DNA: TGTGCCACCAGCCCAGGGGGGAGCTCCTACGAGCAGTACTTC
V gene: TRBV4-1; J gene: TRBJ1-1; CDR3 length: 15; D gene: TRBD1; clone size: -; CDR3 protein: CASSHEQGARTEAFF; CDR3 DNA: TGCGCCAGCAGCCATGAACAGGGGGCACGGACTGAAGCTTTCTTT
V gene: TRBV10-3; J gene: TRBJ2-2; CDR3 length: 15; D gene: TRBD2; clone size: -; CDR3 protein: CAISEPSGFTGELFF; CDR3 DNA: TGTGCCATCAGTGAGCCTAGCGGGTTCACCGGGGAGCTGTTTTTT
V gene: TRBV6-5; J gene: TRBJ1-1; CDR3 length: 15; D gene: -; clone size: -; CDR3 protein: CASSYSRDANTEAFF; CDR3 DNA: TGTGCCAGCAGTTACTCGCGGGATGCAAACACTGAAGCTTTCTTT
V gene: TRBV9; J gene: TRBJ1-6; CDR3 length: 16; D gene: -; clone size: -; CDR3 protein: CASSVESGDEDSPLHF; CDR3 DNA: TGTGCCAGCAGCGTAGAGTCTGGGGACGAGGATTCACCCCTCCACTTT
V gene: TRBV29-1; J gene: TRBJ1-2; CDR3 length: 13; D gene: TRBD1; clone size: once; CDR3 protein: CSAEGTGSYGYTF; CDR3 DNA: TGCAGCGCCGAAGGGACAGGCTCCTATGGCTACACCTTC
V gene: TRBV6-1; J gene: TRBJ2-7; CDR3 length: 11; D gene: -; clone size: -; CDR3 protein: CASSYGGEQYF; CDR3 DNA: TGTGCCAGCAGTTATGGTGGCGAGCAGTACTTC
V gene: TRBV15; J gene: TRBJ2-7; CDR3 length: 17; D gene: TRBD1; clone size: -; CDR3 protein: CATSRVPPWAGGYEQYF; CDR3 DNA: TGTGCCACCAGCAGAGTCCCCCCCTGGGCAGGGGGTTACGAGCAGTACTTC
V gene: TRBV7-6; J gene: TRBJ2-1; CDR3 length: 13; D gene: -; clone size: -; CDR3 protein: CASSLAFANEQFF; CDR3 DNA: TGTGCCAGCAGCTTAGCATTCGCCAATGAGCAGTTCTTC
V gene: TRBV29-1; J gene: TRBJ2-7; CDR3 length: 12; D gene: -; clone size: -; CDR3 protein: CSVEGQSYEQYF; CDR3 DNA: TGCAGCGTCGAAGGACAGTCCTACGAGCAGTACTTC
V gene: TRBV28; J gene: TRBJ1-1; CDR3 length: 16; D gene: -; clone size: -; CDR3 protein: CASYGPFRVLNTEAFF; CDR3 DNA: TGTGCCAGTTATGGCCCGTTTCGGGTTTTGAACACTGAAGCTTTCTTT
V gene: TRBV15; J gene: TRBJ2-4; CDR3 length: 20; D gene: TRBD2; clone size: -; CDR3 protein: CATSSNEAGLAGLAKNIQYF; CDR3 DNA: TGTGCCACCAGCAGTAACGAAGCGGGACTAGCGGGATTAGCCAAAAACATTCAGTACTTC
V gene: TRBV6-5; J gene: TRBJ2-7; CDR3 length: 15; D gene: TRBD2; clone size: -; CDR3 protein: CASSQPSGSSYEQYF; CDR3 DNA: TGTGCCAGCAGCCAACCTAGCGGGAGCTCCTACGAGCAGTACTTC
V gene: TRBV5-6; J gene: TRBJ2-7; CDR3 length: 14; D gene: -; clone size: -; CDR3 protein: CASSLGGATYEQYF; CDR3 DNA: TGTGCCAGCAGCTTGGGCGGCGCTACCTACGAGCAGTACTTC
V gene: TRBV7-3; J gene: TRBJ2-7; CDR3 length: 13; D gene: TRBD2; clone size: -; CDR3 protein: CASSEGLADEQYF; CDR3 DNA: TGTGCCAGCAGCGAGGGACTAGCGGACGAGCAGTACTTC
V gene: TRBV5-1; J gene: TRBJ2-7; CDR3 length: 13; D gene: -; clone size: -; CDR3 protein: CASRGGVPYEQYF; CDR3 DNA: TGCGCCAGCAGGGGCGGGGTGCCGTACGAGCAGTACTTC
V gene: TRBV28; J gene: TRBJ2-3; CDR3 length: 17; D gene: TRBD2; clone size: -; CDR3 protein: CASSTPGLAGPRDTQYF; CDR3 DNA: TGTGCCAGCAGTACCCCCGGGCTAGCGGGCCCCCGGGATACGCAGTATTTT
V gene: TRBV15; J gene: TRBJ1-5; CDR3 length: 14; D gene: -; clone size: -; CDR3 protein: CATSPMVADQPQHF; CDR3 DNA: TGTGCCACCAGCCCAATGGTGGCGGATCAGCCCCAGCATTTT
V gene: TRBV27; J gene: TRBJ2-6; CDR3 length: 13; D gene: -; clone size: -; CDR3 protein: CASSLTGANVLTF; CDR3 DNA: TGTGCCAGCAGTTTAACTGGGGCCAACGTCCTGACTTTC
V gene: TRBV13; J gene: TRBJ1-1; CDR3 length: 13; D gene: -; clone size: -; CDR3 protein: CASRQLGGQTAFF; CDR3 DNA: TGTGCCAGCAGGCAACTGGGGGGGCAGACGGCTTTCTTT
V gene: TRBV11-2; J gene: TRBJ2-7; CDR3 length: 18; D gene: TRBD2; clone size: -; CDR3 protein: CASSFGRTSGTLPYEQYF; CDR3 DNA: TGTGCCAGCAGCTTCGGCAGGACTAGCGGAACCTTACCCTACGAGCAGTACTTC
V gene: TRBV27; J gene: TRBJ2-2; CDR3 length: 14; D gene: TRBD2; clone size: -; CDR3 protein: CASSPGLVSWELFF; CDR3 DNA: TGTGCCAGCAGCCCGGGACTAGTATCCTGGGAGCTGTTTTTT
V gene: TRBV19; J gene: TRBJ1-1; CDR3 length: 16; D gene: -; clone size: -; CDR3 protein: CASSIPPDRPKTEAFF; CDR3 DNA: TGTGCCAGTAGTATCCCGCCCGACAGACCCAAGACTGAAGCTTTCTTT
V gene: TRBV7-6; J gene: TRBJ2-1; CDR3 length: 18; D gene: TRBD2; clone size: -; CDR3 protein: CASSLNGLAGSSYNEQFF; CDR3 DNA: TGTGCCAGCAGCTTAAACGGACTAGCGGGGAGCTCCTACAATGAGCAGTTCTTC
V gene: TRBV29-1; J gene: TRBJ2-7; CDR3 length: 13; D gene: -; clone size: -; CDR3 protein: CSVDTGLHHEQYF; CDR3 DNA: TGCAGCGTTGATACCGGCCTCCACCACGAGCAGTACTTC
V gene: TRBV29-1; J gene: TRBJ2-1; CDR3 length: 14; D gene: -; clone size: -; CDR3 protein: CSVEGELTPNEQFF; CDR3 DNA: TGCAGCGTTGAGGGGGAGTTGACTCCTAATGAGCAGTTCTTC
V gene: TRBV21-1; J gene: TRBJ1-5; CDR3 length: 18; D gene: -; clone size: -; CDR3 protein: CASSKAGRAGREDQPQHF; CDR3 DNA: TGTGCCAGCAGCAAAGCTGGTCGGGCAGGGAGGGAGGATCAGCCCCAGCATTTT
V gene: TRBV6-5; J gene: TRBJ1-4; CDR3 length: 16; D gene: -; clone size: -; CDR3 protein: CASSYGVFSTNEKLFF; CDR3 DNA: TGTGCCAGCAGTTACGGGGTGTTTTCAACTAATGAAAAACTGTTTTTT
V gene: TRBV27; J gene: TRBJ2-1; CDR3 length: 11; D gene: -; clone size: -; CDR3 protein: CASSLYNEQFF; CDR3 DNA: TGTGCCAGCAGTCTCTACAATGAGCAGTTCTTC
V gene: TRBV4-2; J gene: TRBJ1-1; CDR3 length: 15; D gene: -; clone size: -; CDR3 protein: CASSQDFFQGTEAFF; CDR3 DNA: TGTGCCAGCAGCCAAGATTTCTTTCAGGGGACTGAAGCTTTCTTT
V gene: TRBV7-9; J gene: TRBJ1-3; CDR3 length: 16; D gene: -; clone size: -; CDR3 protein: CASSQTSGSLRNTIYF; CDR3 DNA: TGTGCCAGCAGCCAGACGTCAGGATCGCTGAGGAACACCATATATTTT
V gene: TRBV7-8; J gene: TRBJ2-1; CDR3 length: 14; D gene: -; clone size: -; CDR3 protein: CASSPSSSYNEQFF; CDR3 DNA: TGTGCCAGCAGCCCCAGTAGTTCCTACAATGAGCAGTTCTTC
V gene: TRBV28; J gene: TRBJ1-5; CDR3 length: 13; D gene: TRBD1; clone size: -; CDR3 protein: CASSRDRTQPQHF; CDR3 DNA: TGTGCCAGCAGTCGGGACAGAACTCAGCCCCAGCATTTT
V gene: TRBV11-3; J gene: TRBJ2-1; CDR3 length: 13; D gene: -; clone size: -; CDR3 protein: CASSLRGSNEQFF; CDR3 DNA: TGTGCCAGCAGCTTACGAGGGAGCAATGAGCAGTTCTTC
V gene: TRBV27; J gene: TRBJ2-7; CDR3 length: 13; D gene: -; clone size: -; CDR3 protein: CASSWTAYYEQYF; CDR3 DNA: TGTGCCAGCAGTTGGACCGCTTACTACGAGCAGTACTTC
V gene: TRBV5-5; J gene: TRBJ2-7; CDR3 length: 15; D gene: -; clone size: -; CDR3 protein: CASSLAIGEAYEQYF; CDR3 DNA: TGTGCCAGCAGCTTGGCCATCGGAGAGGCCTACGAGCAGTACTTC
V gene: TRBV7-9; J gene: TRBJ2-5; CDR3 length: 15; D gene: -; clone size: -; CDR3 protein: CASSSRVGSEETQYF; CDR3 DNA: TGTGCCAGCAGCTCAAGAGTGGGTAGTGAAGAGACCCAGTACTTC
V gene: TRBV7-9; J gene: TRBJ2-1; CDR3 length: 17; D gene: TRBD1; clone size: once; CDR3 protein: CASSLARTGRPYNEQFF; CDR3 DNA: TGTGCCAGCAGCTTAGCAAGGACAGGGCGCCCCTACAATGAGCAGTTCTTC